This is a list of T cell receptor beta chains from one sample in a study of T cells in Graves' hyperthyroidism and ophthalmopathy. TCRdb redid the calling of the multiplex PCR reads with MiXCR, one entry per CDR3 protein. This table has fewer than 650,000 distinct CDR3 sequences, 12% to 15% appearing once. The sequenced sample was blood. These TCRs come from a young woman with Graves' ophthalmopathy. Each CDR3 is given with its conserved first and last residue. D genes are given only for firm matches. Clone size is shown for a subset of rows, as once, few, many or a class of expanded clone.

abundance: few; len: 16; v_gene: TRBV6-2/TRBV6-3; j_gene: TRBJ2-6; d_gene: .; CDR3nt: TGTGCCAGCTGGAGAGGGCCCCTCTCTGGGGCCAACGTCCTGACTTTC; CDR3aa: CASWRGPLSGANVLTF
abundance: many; len: 13; v_gene: TRBV20-1; j_gene: TRBJ2-1; d_gene: TRBD1; CDR3nt: TGCAGTGCTTTCGAACCGAACAGGGGTGAGCAGTTCTTC; CDR3aa: CSAFEPNRGEQFF
abundance: many; len: 15; v_gene: TRBV11-2; j_gene: TRBJ2-7; d_gene: TRBD2; CDR3nt: TGTGCCAGCAGCCCGCTTCGGGAGGGCCTCTACGAGCAGTACTTC; CDR3aa: CASSPLREGLYEQYF
abundance: .; len: 17; v_gene: TRBV5-5; j_gene: TRBJ2-5; d_gene: .; CDR3nt: TGTGCCAGCAGCTTGTACAGGGAAGTTTCGTACCAAGAGACCCAGTACTTC; CDR3aa: CASSLYREVSYQETQYF
abundance: many; len: 13; v_gene: TRBV6-5; j_gene: TRBJ2-5; d_gene: .; CDR3nt: TGTGCCAGCAGTTACGGGATCGGAGAGACCCAGTACTTC; CDR3aa: CASSYGIGETQYF
abundance: few; len: 15; v_gene: TRBV6-1; j_gene: TRBJ2-1; d_gene: .; CDR3nt: TGTGCCAGCAGTTCTCGGCTACAACCGAGGAATGAGCAGTTCTTC; CDR3aa: CASSSRLQPRNEQFF
abundance: .; len: 16; v_gene: TRBV5-6; j_gene: TRBJ2-3; d_gene: .; CDR3nt: TGTGCCAGCAGCCCACGACGGAAGACTCTCACAGATACGCAGTATTTT; CDR3aa: CASSPRRKTLTDTQYF
abundance: many; len: 18; v_gene: TRBV9; j_gene: TRBJ1-3; d_gene: TRBD1; CDR3nt: TGTGCCAGCAGCGCTACCTTCGCGACAGGGAGCTCTGGAAACACCATATATTTT; CDR3aa: CASSATFATGSSGNTIYF
abundance: many; len: 14; v_gene: TRBV18; j_gene: TRBJ2-1; d_gene: .; CDR3nt: TGTGCCAGCTCACCTCTGGACGGGAACAATGAGCAGTTCTTC; CDR3aa: CASSPLDGNNEQFF
abundance: many; len: 14; v_gene: TRBV28; j_gene: TRBJ1-2; d_gene: .; CDR3nt: TGTGCCAGCGCGTCCCCAGTCGGCAACTATGGCTACACCTTC; CDR3aa: CASASPVGNYGYTF
abundance: few; len: 18; v_gene: TRBV4-1; j_gene: TRBJ2-5; d_gene: .; CDR3nt: TGCGCCAGCAGCCAAGATTGGTGGCAGGGGACCTCAGGAGAGACCCAGTACTTC; CDR3aa: CASSQDWWQGTSGETQYF
abundance: many; len: 14; v_gene: TRBV7-9; j_gene: TRBJ2-7; d_gene: TRBD1; CDR3nt: TGTGCCAGCAGCGGACGACAGGGTATGAACGAGCAGTACTTC; CDR3aa: CASSGRQGMNEQYF
abundance: many; len: 17; v_gene: TRBV28; j_gene: TRBJ2-2; d_gene: TRBD1; CDR3nt: TGTGCCAGCAGTTTATTGACCCCGGACAGGTCGTTCGGGGAGCTGTTTTTT; CDR3aa: CASSLLTPDRSFGELFF
abundance: few; len: 14; v_gene: TRBV4-3; j_gene: TRBJ2-1; d_gene: .; CDR3nt: TGCGCCAGCAGCCAAGGTAGCCGTTGGGTTGAGCAGTTCTTC; CDR3aa: CASSQGSRWVEQFF
abundance: .; len: 16; v_gene: TRBV28; j_gene: TRBJ2-4; d_gene: TRBD2; CDR3nt: TGTGCCACCTCAGCCGGACTAGCGGGAGGCTGGAACATTCAGTACTTC; CDR3aa: CATSAGLAGGWNIQYF
abundance: many; len: 15; v_gene: TRBV5-1; j_gene: TRBJ2-2; d_gene: .; CDR3nt: TGCGCCAGCACCAGTCCCCCATTAGAGACCGGGGAGCTGTTTTTT; CDR3aa: CASTSPPLETGELFF
abundance: many; len: 15; v_gene: TRBV9; j_gene: TRBJ1-3; d_gene: .; CDR3nt: TGTGCCAGCAGCTCAGTCGACAGCTCTGGAAACACCATATATTTT; CDR3aa: CASSSVDSSGNTIYF
abundance: few; len: 12; v_gene: TRBV20-1; j_gene: TRBJ1-1; d_gene: .; CDR3nt: TGCAGTGCTAGAAGCCAGGACACTGAAGCTTTCTTT; CDR3aa: CSARSQDTEAFF
abundance: many; len: 15; v_gene: TRBV24-1; j_gene: TRBJ2-2; d_gene: TRBD1; CDR3nt: TGTGCCACCAGTGACAAGACAGGGTTCACCGGGGAGCTGTTTTTT; CDR3aa: CATSDKTGFTGELFF
abundance: many; len: 12; v_gene: TRBV30; j_gene: TRBJ2-2; d_gene: .; CDR3nt: TGTGCCTGGAGTGTGTTAGCGGGGGAGCTGTTTTTT; CDR3aa: CAWSVLAGELFF
abundance: many; len: 14; v_gene: TRBV28; j_gene: TRBJ1-5; d_gene: .; CDR3nt: TGTGCCAGCAGTTTAACGGGGCGTAATCAGCCCCAGCATTTT; CDR3aa: CASSLTGRNQPQHF
abundance: few; len: 14; v_gene: TRBV9; j_gene: TRBJ1-3; d_gene: .; CDR3nt: TGTGCCAGCAGCGTAATTCCCGGTGGAAACACCATATATTTT; CDR3aa: CASSVIPGGNTIYF
abundance: .; len: 14; v_gene: TRBV20-1; j_gene: TRBJ2-7; d_gene: .; CDR3nt: TGCAGTGCTCTCACGGGGGCTAGCTCCTACGAGCAGTACTTC; CDR3aa: CSALTGASSYEQYF
abundance: .; len: 11; v_gene: TRBV6-1; j_gene: TRBJ1-1; d_gene: .; CDR3nt: TGTGCCAGCAGCACTGGGATTGAAGCTTTCTTT; CDR3aa: CASSTGIEAFF
abundance: many; len: 15; v_gene: TRBV3-1; j_gene: TRBJ1-1; d_gene: .; CDR3nt: TGTGCCAGCAGCCAAGATCATAGGGGATTTGCTGAAGCTTTCTTT; CDR3aa: CASSQDHRGFAEAFF
abundance: many; len: 14; v_gene: TRBV6-2/TRBV6-3; j_gene: TRBJ2-7; d_gene: .; CDR3nt: TGTGCCAGCAGTGCGACAGGCGCTTCCTACGAGCAGTACTTC; CDR3aa: CASSATGASYEQYF
abundance: many; len: 13; v_gene: TRBV12-5; j_gene: TRBJ1-2; d_gene: TRBD1; CDR3nt: TGTGCTAGTGGCCCCGGGACAGGCTATGGCTACACCTTC; CDR3aa: CASGPGTGYGYTF
abundance: few; len: 14; v_gene: TRBV5-1; j_gene: TRBJ1-1; d_gene: .; CDR3nt: TGTGCCAGCAGCGGAAGAGTTTATGGCACTGAAGCTTTCTTT; CDR3aa: CASSGRVYGTEAFF
abundance: many; len: 13; v_gene: TRBV29-1; j_gene: TRBJ2-7; d_gene: TRBD2; CDR3nt: TGCAGCGTTGAAGATGGGGGGGTCTACGAGCAGTACTTC; CDR3aa: CSVEDGGVYEQYF
abundance: .; len: 19; v_gene: TRBV6-1; j_gene: TRBJ2-3; d_gene: TRBD1; CDR3nt: TGTGCCAGCATGCTAGGGACAGGGGTGGATGGCACACGGACAGATACGCAGTATTTT; CDR3aa: CASMLGTGVDGTRTDTQYF
abundance: .; len: 14; v_gene: TRBV12-3/TRBV12-4; j_gene: TRBJ2-7; d_gene: TRBD2; CDR3nt: TGTGCCAGCAAGGGTGTCCGGGGGGGCTACGAGCAGTACTTC; CDR3aa: CASKGVRGGYEQYF
abundance: many; len: 14; v_gene: TRBV5-6; j_gene: TRBJ1-5; d_gene: .; CDR3nt: TGTGCCAGCAGTAATGGTTGGGGGCGGAAGCCCCAGCATTTT; CDR3aa: CASSNGWGRKPQHF
abundance: many; len: 12; v_gene: TRBV18; j_gene: TRBJ2-5; d_gene: .; CDR3nt: TGTGCCAGCTCACCCAAACGAGAGACCCAGTACTTC; CDR3aa: CASSPKRETQYF
abundance: .; len: 15; v_gene: TRBV11-3; j_gene: TRBJ1-6; d_gene: TRBD1; CDR3nt: TGTGCCAGCAGCTTAAGGGACAGATATAATTCACCCCTCCACTTT; CDR3aa: CASSLRDRYNSPLHF
abundance: many; len: 12; v_gene: TRBV20-1; j_gene: TRBJ2-5; d_gene: TRBD1; CDR3nt: TGCAGTGCTTTCGGACAGGGGTTGACCCAGTACTTC; CDR3aa: CSAFGQGLTQYF
abundance: .; len: 12; v_gene: TRBV19; j_gene: TRBJ1-3; d_gene: .; CDR3nt: TGTGCCAGACAGGGAACAGGAAACACCATATATTTT; CDR3aa: CARQGTGNTIYF
abundance: .; len: 14; v_gene: TRBV15; j_gene: TRBJ2-3; d_gene: .; CDR3nt: TGTGCCACCAGCCCAGGGTACCTCACAGATACGCAGTATTTT; CDR3aa: CATSPGYLTDTQYF
abundance: many; len: 14; v_gene: TRBV18; j_gene: TRBJ2-5; d_gene: .; CDR3nt: TGTGCCAGCTCACCAGACAGCTTACAAGAGACCCAGTACTTC; CDR3aa: CASSPDSLQETQYF
abundance: many; len: 15; v_gene: TRBV7-2; j_gene: TRBJ2-2; d_gene: .; CDR3nt: TGTGCCAGCAGCCCACACCAACCAGGCACCGGGGAGCTGTTTTTT; CDR3aa: CASSPHQPGTGELFF
abundance: .; len: 15; v_gene: TRBV7-2; j_gene: TRBJ2-1; d_gene: .; CDR3nt: TGTGCCAGCAACCCTGACGGAAGCTCCTACAATGAGCAGTTCTTC; CDR3aa: CASNPDGSSYNEQFF
abundance: .; len: 15; v_gene: TRBV16; j_gene: TRBJ1-5; d_gene: .; CDR3nt: TGTGCCAGCAGCCAATATGGGCAGAGCAATCAGCCCCAGCATTTT; CDR3aa: CASSQYGQSNQPQHF
abundance: many; len: 15; v_gene: TRBV11-2; j_gene: TRBJ2-7; d_gene: TRBD2; CDR3nt: TGTGCCAGCAGCTTCGGACTAGCGGGGGTCTACGAGCAGTACTTC; CDR3aa: CASSFGLAGVYEQYF
abundance: few; len: 13; v_gene: TRBV12-3/TRBV12-4; j_gene: TRBJ1-1; d_gene: .; CDR3nt: TGTGCCAGCATATCAGGGAGGAACACTGAAGCTTTCTTT; CDR3aa: CASISGRNTEAFF
abundance: .; len: 15; v_gene: TRBV12-3/TRBV12-4; j_gene: TRBJ2-3; d_gene: TRBD2; CDR3nt: TGTGCCAGCAGTTTCGGGGGGGCGGCCACAGATACGCAGTATTTT; CDR3aa: CASSFGGAATDTQYF
abundance: .; len: 15; v_gene: TRBV27; j_gene: TRBJ2-2; d_gene: TRBD2; CDR3nt: TGTGCCAGCAGTTTAAGCGGGAGGGCCGTCGGGGAGCTGTTTTTT; CDR3aa: CASSLSGRAVGELFF
abundance: few; len: 17; v_gene: TRBV14; j_gene: TRBJ2-5; d_gene: TRBD2; CDR3nt: TGTGCCAGCAGCCCTACCAAGCTTAGCGGGAACGAAGAGACCCAGTACTTC; CDR3aa: CASSPTKLSGNEETQYF
abundance: many; len: 15; v_gene: TRBV14; j_gene: TRBJ1-1; d_gene: .; CDR3nt: TGTGCCAGCAGCCGGGGGGGACACCAGAGCGCTGAAGCTTTCTTT; CDR3aa: CASSRGGHQSAEAFF
abundance: many; len: 16; v_gene: TRBV2; j_gene: TRBJ1-5; d_gene: .; CDR3nt: TGTGCCAGCAGTGCACCGGGCCCTGGGAAGGATCAGCCCCAGCATTTT; CDR3aa: CASSAPGPGKDQPQHF
abundance: many; len: 13; v_gene: TRBV6-1; j_gene: TRBJ1-5; d_gene: TRBD1; CDR3nt: TGTGCCAGCAGTTGGGACAGAAATCAGCCCCAGCATTTT; CDR3aa: CASSWDRNQPQHF